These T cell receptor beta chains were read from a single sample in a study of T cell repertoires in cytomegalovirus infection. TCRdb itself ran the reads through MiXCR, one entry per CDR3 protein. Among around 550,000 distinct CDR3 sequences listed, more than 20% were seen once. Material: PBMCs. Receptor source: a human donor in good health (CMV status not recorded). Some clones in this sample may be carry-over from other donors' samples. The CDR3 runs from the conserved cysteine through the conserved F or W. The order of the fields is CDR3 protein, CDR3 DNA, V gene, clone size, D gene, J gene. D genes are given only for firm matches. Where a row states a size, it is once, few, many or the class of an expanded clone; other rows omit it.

CDR3aa: CASSAHWAGLNTGELFF
CDR3nt: TGTGCCAGCAGTGCCCATTGGGCAGGTCTTAACACCGGGGAGCTGTTTTTT
v_gene: TRBV6-4
abundance: once
d_gene: -
j_gene: TRBJ2-2

CDR3aa: CASSSTPWWHEQFF
CDR3nt: TGTGCCAGCAGCTCTACCCCTTGGTGGCATGAGCAGTTCTTC
v_gene: TRBV7-2
abundance: many
d_gene: -
j_gene: TRBJ2-1

CDR3aa: CASSLPSIGNTIYF
CDR3nt: TGTGCCAGCAGCCTTCCCTCGATTGGAAACACCATATATTTT
v_gene: TRBV28
abundance: -
d_gene: -
j_gene: TRBJ1-3

CDR3aa: CASSTGPGLVDEQFF
CDR3nt: TGTGCCAGTAGTACAGGGCCGGGACTAGTCGATGAGCAGTTCTTC
v_gene: TRBV19
abundance: -
d_gene: TRBD2
j_gene: TRBJ2-1

CDR3aa: CSATRRDRVTGELFF
CDR3nt: TGCAGTGCCACACGCCGGGACAGGGTGACCGGGGAGCTGTTTTTT
v_gene: TRBV20-1
abundance: few
d_gene: TRBD1
j_gene: TRBJ2-2

CDR3aa: CASSSVTPSRDVEQFF
CDR3nt: TGTGCCAGCAGCTCCGTTACCCCTAGCCGCGATGTTGAGCAGTTCTTC
v_gene: TRBV7-9
abundance: many
d_gene: -
j_gene: TRBJ2-1

CDR3aa: CASSLNRGWGTDTQYF
CDR3nt: TGTGCCAGCAGTTTGAATCGAGGGTGGGGCACAGATACGCAGTATTTT
v_gene: TRBV28
abundance: -
d_gene: -
j_gene: TRBJ2-3

CDR3aa: CASSPPTMREQFF
CDR3nt: TGTGCCAGCAGTCCTCCGACAATGCGGGAGCAGTTCTTC
v_gene: TRBV27
abundance: -
d_gene: -
j_gene: TRBJ2-1

CDR3aa: CASSLSTGTTFRNEQYF
CDR3nt: TGTGCCAGCAGTTTATCGACCGGGACTACTTTCCGGAACGAGCAGTACTTC
v_gene: TRBV28
abundance: -
d_gene: TRBD2
j_gene: TRBJ2-7

CDR3aa: CARSTVNEKLFF
CDR3nt: TGTGCCAGATCGACAGTTAATGAAAAACTGTTTTTT
v_gene: TRBV5-6
abundance: few
d_gene: -
j_gene: TRBJ1-4

CDR3aa: CASSSSGYAGNEQFF
CDR3nt: TGTGCCAGCAGCTCTAGCGGGTATGCGGGCAATGAGCAGTTCTTC
v_gene: TRBV11-2
abundance: -
d_gene: TRBD2
j_gene: TRBJ2-1

CDR3aa: CASSGAGSSYNEQFF
CDR3nt: TGTGCCAGCAGTGGAGCGGGAAGCTCCTACAATGAGCAGTTCTTC
v_gene: TRBV7-6
abundance: few
d_gene: TRBD2
j_gene: TRBJ2-1

CDR3aa: CASSLGTGGSYEQYF
CDR3nt: TGTGCCAGCAGCTTAGGGACAGGGGGTTCCTACGAGCAGTACTTC
v_gene: TRBV7-6
abundance: many
d_gene: TRBD1
j_gene: TRBJ2-7

CDR3aa: CASSPRGPPNSPLHF
CDR3nt: TGTGCCAGCTCACCGCGGGGCCCCCCCAATTCACCCCTCCACTTT
v_gene: TRBV18
abundance: -
d_gene: -
j_gene: TRBJ1-6

CDR3aa: CSVWVGGVRTNTGYNF
CDR3nt: TGCAGTGTTTGGGTGGGGGGTGTCCGAACGAACACTGGCTACAACTTC
v_gene: TRBV20-1
abundance: -
d_gene: -
j_gene: TRBJ1-2

CDR3aa: CTSSIGPTGGGTGELFF
CDR3nt: TGTACCAGTAGTATAGGCCCGACAGGGGGCGGAACCGGGGAGCTGTTTTTT
v_gene: TRBV19
abundance: -
d_gene: TRBD1
j_gene: TRBJ2-2

CDR3aa: CASSERGGEQFF
CDR3nt: TGTGCCAGCAGCGAACGGGGCGGTGAGCAGTTCTTC
v_gene: TRBV11-2
abundance: -
d_gene: -
j_gene: TRBJ2-1

CDR3aa: CASIPDDRGETQYF
CDR3nt: TGTGCCAGCATTCCCGACGACAGGGGCGAGACCCAGTACTTC
v_gene: TRBV25-1
abundance: -
d_gene: TRBD1
j_gene: TRBJ2-5

CDR3aa: CASGHLAGGRYEQYF
CDR3nt: TGTGCCAGCGGCCATTTAGCGGGAGGTCGATACGAGCAGTACTTC
v_gene: TRBV14
abundance: -
d_gene: TRBD2
j_gene: TRBJ2-7

CDR3aa: CASRQGEHYGYTF
CDR3nt: TGTGCCAGTCGGCAGGGGGAACACTATGGCTACACCTTC
v_gene: TRBV19
abundance: few
d_gene: TRBD1
j_gene: TRBJ1-2

CDR3aa: CASSPRGASGRVYIQYF
CDR3nt: TGTGCCAGCAGCCCCCGCGGGGCTAGCGGGAGGGTGTACATTCAGTACTTC
v_gene: TRBV7-9
abundance: many
d_gene: TRBD2
j_gene: TRBJ2-4

CDR3aa: CASSLAELQLARYNEQFF
CDR3nt: TGCGCCAGCAGCTTGGCCGAGTTGCAACTAGCGAGATACAATGAGCAGTTCTTC
v_gene: TRBV5-1
abundance: -
d_gene: TRBD2
j_gene: TRBJ2-1

CDR3aa: CASSLFRFVGQDFGGYTF
CDR3nt: TGTGCCAGCAGTCTGTTTAGGTTTGTGGGACAGGATTTTGGCGGCTACACCTTC
v_gene: TRBV27
abundance: -
d_gene: TRBD1
j_gene: TRBJ1-2

CDR3aa: CASSYSRNEKLFF
CDR3nt: TGTGCCAGCAGTTACAGTAGGAATGAAAAACTGTTTTTT
v_gene: TRBV7-2
abundance: many
d_gene: -
j_gene: TRBJ1-4

CDR3aa: CASSLRQTNTEAFF
CDR3nt: TGTGCCAGCAGTTTACGACAGACGAACACTGAAGCTTTCTTT
v_gene: TRBV12-3/TRBV12-4
abundance: many
d_gene: -
j_gene: TRBJ1-1

CDR3aa: CASSQVGRGWKDYGYTF
CDR3nt: TGCGCCAGCAGCCAAGTCGGCAGGGGCTGGAAGGACTATGGCTACACCTTC
v_gene: TRBV4-1
abundance: few
d_gene: -
j_gene: TRBJ1-2

CDR3aa: CASSFRGDPNNEQFF
CDR3nt: TGTGCCAGCAGTTTCAGGGGGGACCCTAACAATGAGCAGTTCTTC
v_gene: TRBV27
abundance: -
d_gene: -
j_gene: TRBJ2-1

CDR3aa: CASSPGQGTTEAFF
CDR3nt: TGCGCCAGCAGCCCAGGACAGGGGACCACTGAAGCTTTCTTT
v_gene: TRBV5-1
abundance: -
d_gene: TRBD1
j_gene: TRBJ1-1